The 23 T cell receptor beta chains in this list originate from one sample, sequenced in a study of CXCR3-negative and CXCR3-positive naive CD8 T cells. TRB cDNA was prepared as libraries by UMI-labeled 5' RACE. TCRdb reprocessed the 5' RACE reads and reports one entry per CDR3 protein, with no DNA. The data show 75,000 to 100,000 distinct CDR3 sequences, and the top ten clones hold about 1%. These receptors have no known antigen. Study outcomes and limitations: Naive cells with CXCR3 showed TRB CDR3s that were more hydrophobic than those in CXCR3-negative naive cells.

Input material: naive CXCR3+ CD8+ T cells from blood. The subset was: CD45RO-CCR7+CD27+CD95- naive CD8+ T cells expressing CXCR3 (TNR3+). The receptors were sampled from a human donor in good health. Some clones in this sample may be carry-over from other donors' samples.

The chain recombines TRBV20-1 with TRBJ1-1; the D gene TCRdb calls, TRBD1, cannot be checked with no DNA. CDR3 size: 13 residues. Germline-derived CDR1 and CDR2 are DFQATT and SNEGSKA (reference sequence). Here the CDR3 reads CSARATGDAEAFF.

The V and J genes are TRBV7-6 and TRBJ2-5; TCRdb indicates TRBD1, and absent DNA this call remains unverified. The germline V gene has CDR1 SGHVS and CDR2 FNYEAQ. The CDR3 is 18 residues long. The CDR3 reads CASSPREPWSAVQETQYF. The whole variable domain, remainder taken from reference TRBV7-6 and TRBJ2-5, is GAGVSQSPRYKVTKRGQDVALRCDPISGHVSLYWYRQALGQGPEFLTYFNYEAQQDKSGLPNDRFSAERPEGSISTLTIQRTEQRDSAMYRCASSPREPWSAVQETQYFGPGTRLLVL.

CDR3: CSVAGGAHNEQFF. V is TRBV29-1 and J is TRBJ2-1. The length of the CDR3 is 13 residues. Per germline, CDR1 SQVTM and CDR2 ANQGSEA.

The J gene is TRBJ1-2, the V gene TRBV7-6. Germline CDR1 and CDR2: SGHVS and FNYEAQ. The CDR3 loop spans 13 amino acids. The CDR3: CASSRTADYGYTF.

This chain joins TRBV6-5 and TRBJ2-7; the TCRdb D gene call, TRBD2, has no DNA to confirm it. CDR1 is MNHEY and CDR2 is SVGAGI in the germline V gene. The CDR3 runs to 15 residues. CDR3 in amino acids: CASSGGSGGPYEQYF.

The chain combines TRBV7-6 with TRBJ2-2; TCRdb selects TRBD1, and the lack of DNA leaves this call unchecked. Germline assignment: CDR1 SGHVS and CDR2 FNYEAQ. The CDR3 has 17 residues. CDR3: CASLRTQGGASTGELFF.

The V and J genes are TRBV20-1 and TRBJ1-1. Germline-derived CDR1 and CDR2 are DFQATT and SNEGSKA (reference sequence). The CDR3 sequence is 12 residues long. The CDR3 loop is CSALIGNTEAFF.

J is TRBJ2-7 and V is TRBV12-3 or TRBV12-4. The CDR3 runs 14 residues. This CDR3 is CASSYRTVPYEQYF.

J is TRBJ2-1 and V is TRBV19; the D call of TRBD1 rests on TCRdb alone, since no DNA is present to check it. This CDR3 spans 15 amino acids. Germline V lookup: CDR1 LNHDA, CDR2 SQIVND (reference sequence). The CDR3 sequence is CASSIRADAYNEQFF.

The chain couples TRBV6-2 or TRBV6-3 to TRBJ2-1. CDR1 and CDR2 (germline): MNHEY, SVGEGT. CDR3 length equals 16 residues. The CDR3: CASSLTTTYGNNEQFF.

This chain joins TRBV4-1 and TRBJ2-1; the TRBD1 assignment by TCRdb is unverifiable without DNA. The length of the CDR3 is 15 residues. The germline gives CDR1 MGHRA, CDR2 YSYEKL. The CDR3 sequence: CASSPVAGSYNEQFF.

This sequence joins TRBV6-2 or TRBV6-3 and TRBJ2-2; TCRdb calls TRBD1, which cannot be checked without DNA. The V gene's germline CDR1 is MNHEY and CDR2 SVGEGT. This CDR3 is built from 14 residues. The CDR3 sequence: CASSSGQSSGELFF.

The rearrangement joins TRBV7-9 to TRBJ2-7; TCRdb gives TRBD1 as the D gene, but with no DNA this cannot be confirmed. The CDR3 is 15 amino acids. Per germline, CDR1 SEHNR and CDR2 FQNEAQ (reference sequence). The CDR3 sequence is CASSLARDRVGEQYF.

J is TRBJ1-4 and V is TRBV12-3 or TRBV12-4; TCRdb selects TRBD1, and the lack of DNA leaves this call unchecked. CDR3 length: 14 residues. CDR3 residues: CASSIATGSEELFF.

The genes are TRBV5-1 and TRBJ2-7; TCRdb reports TRBD1, a call that lacks DNA to check it against. CDR3 length: 14 amino acids. The germline CDR1 and CDR2 sequences are SGHRS and YFSETQ. This CDR3 reads CASSWMSGDYEQYF.

The rearrangement uses TRBV7-9 and TRBJ2-7; TCRdb selects TRBD1, and the lack of DNA leaves this call unchecked. CDR1 is SEHNR, CDR2 FQNEAQ, per germline (reference sequence). CDR3 length equals 13 residues. CDR3 protein: CASTHGTAYEQYF.

The V and J genes are TRBV7-3 and TRBJ2-1; TCRdb's D call, TRBD1, is unchecked because there is no DNA. The CDR3 consists of 15 residues. Germline-derived CDR1 and CDR2 are SGHTA and FQGTGA. CDR3 protein: CASSPTGGDYNEQFF. Filled out from reference TRBV7-3 and TRBJ2-1, the complete variable domain reads GAGVSQTPSNKVTEKGKYVELRCDPISGHTALYWYRQSLGQGPEFLIYFQGTGAADDSGLPNDRFFAVRPEGSVSTLKIQRTERGDSAVYLCASSPTGGDYNEQFFGPGTRLTVL.

The chain employs TRBV4-2 and TRBJ2-7; the TCRdb D gene call, TRBD2, has no DNA to confirm it. Looked up from germline, CDR1 is LGHNA and CDR2 is YNFKEQ. This CDR3 has 15 residues. CDR3 protein: CASSQETEATYEQYF.

The chain combines TRBV7-6 with TRBJ2-7. The CDR3 length is 15 residues. CDR1 and CDR2 (germline): SGHVS, FNYEAQ. CDR3 residues: CASSYQPGTPHEQYF.

The chain combines TRBV7-2 with TRBJ2-1. The V gene's germline CDR1 is SGHTA and CDR2 FQGNSA. There are 17 residues in the CDR3. The CDR3 reads CASSLEVLISTDNEQFF.

This chain links TRBV6-5 with TRBJ2-7; TCRdb designates TRBD2, a call that cannot be tested without DNA. CDR3 length equals 14 residues. The germline V gene has CDR1 MNHEY and CDR2 SVGAGI. CDR3 sequence: CASSYVRGRHEQYF.

The chain carries TRBV6-2 or TRBV6-3 and TRBJ2-7; TCRdb's D gene call, TRBD1, goes unchecked for lack of DNA. The germline gives CDR1 MNHEY, CDR2 SVGEGT. This CDR3 has 15 amino acids. CDR3 sequence: CASIPPGGAPYEQYF.

The chain carries TRBV7-9 and TRBJ2-7; with no DNA, the TCRdb D assignment of TRBD2 cannot be verified. CDR3 length: 17 amino acids. Germline CDR1 SEHNR, CDR2 FQNEAQ (reference sequence). Here the CDR3 reads CASSSQGPPSLSYEQYF.